This entry is about one TCR beta chain. Its antigen is not identified. This record comes from a study of cytotoxic CD8 clonotypes in ibrutinib-treated CLL. Study conclusions and caveats: Baseline clonality, above age-matched healthy donor levels, tracked circulating CD8+ T-cell counts. At progression, clonality fell back toward baseline after rising at ibrutinib response.

The planned depth of sequencing spanned 1 in 200,000 to 1 in 1 million T cells. Generated by immunoSEQ multiplex PCR, the TCRdb table keeps only in-frame clones and is missing some. The sample includes 250,000 to 350,000 clones, less than 85% seen only once; the top ten take around 5.1%. The germline V gene has CDR1 SQVTM and CDR2 ANQGSEA. The CDR3 covers 14 residues. The V and J ends lost 7 bases and 0 bases respectively, with 14 bases between them. The sequencing here drew on PBMCs, taken at disease progression, from a patient treated with ibrutinib. The rearrangement uses TRBV29-1 and TRBJ2-3; D possibly corresponds to TRBD2 (5 bases). The sequence came from a human donor with chronic lymphocytic leukemia. The CDR3 here is CSAISGASTDTQYF. In nucleotides, the CDR3 is TGCAGCGCGATCAGCGGAGCTAGCACAGATACGCAGTATTTT.